These 5 T cell receptor beta chains share one sample of origin, sequenced in a study of Ad26.COV2.S vaccination and SARS-CoV-2 variants. Treatment denoted: roughly 20 received Ad26.COV2.S at low or high dose, single or two shots; 5 received placebo; per-sample allocation not given. Sampling happened 63 days after the first vaccine or placebo injection. Sequenced by immunoSEQ multiplex PCR; TCRdb stores in-frame clones only, minus some. This table holds fewer than 400,000 clones, roughly 90% found once. The sequencing used peripheral blood, collected in a trial of Ad26.COV2.S vaccine versus placebo. The receptors derive from a person aged 18 to 65 who received the Ad26.COV2.S COVID-19 vaccine or a placebo.

The chain employs TRBV27 and TRBJ2-2; D remains unclear. The CDR3 extends over 14 amino acids. From germline, CDR1 is MNHEY and CDR2 SMNVEV (reference sequence). Trimming cost V 3 bases and J 2 bases, with 7 bases left between them. CDR3: CASSFLGNTGELFF. CDR3 nucleotides: TGTGCCAGCAGTTTTCTCGGTAACACCGGGGAGCTGTTTTTT.

The chain uses TRBV4-1 and TRBJ2-1; no definite D call. Germline V gene lookup returns CDR1 MGHRA and CDR2 YSYEKL. This CDR3 region has 16 residues. Trimming took off 2 bases at V and 0 bases at J, with 11 bases between the two ends. CDR3 nucleotides: TGCGCCAGCAGCCAACCAGGAGTCAGCTCCTACAATGAGCAGTTCTTC. It yields the protein CASSQPGVSSYNEQFF.

This chain links TRBV10-3 with TRBJ2-7; D remains ambiguous. V lost 5 bases and J 0 bases, leaving 8 bases between the germline ends. CDR1 is ENHRY and CDR2 is SYGVKD in the germline V gene. CDR3 length: 13 amino acids. The CDR3 DNA is TGTGCCATCAGTCCTTACTACTCCTACGAGCAGTACGTC. It encodes CAISPYYSYEQYV.

This clone appeared a few times. J is TRBJ2-1 and V is TRBV19; 8 bases are a match to TRBD1. The CDR3 extends over 15 amino acids. V shed 6 bases, J shed 9 bases, and the junction held 13 bases outside the gene matches. In germline, CDR1 is LNHDA, CDR2 SQIVND (reference sequence). The DNA of the CDR3 is TGTGCCAGTAGCTTTCAGGGACAGGCCTACGGTGAGCAGTTCTTC. Translation: CASSFQGQAYGEQFF. The complete variable domain, with remaining parts taken from reference TRBV19 and TRBJ2-1, reads DGGITQSPKYLFRKEGQNVTLSCEQNLNHDAMYWYRQDPGQGLRLIYYSQIVNDFQKGDIAEGYSVSREKKESFPLTVTSAQKNPTAFYLCASSFQGQAYGEQFFGPGTRLTVL.

This chain links TRBV18 with TRBJ1-2; tentative D call: TRBD1 (5 bases). The germline V gene encodes CDR1 KGHSH and CDR2 LQKENI. The CDR3 has 17 amino acids. V lost 3 bases and J 7 bases, leaving 24 bases between the germline ends. Here the CDR3 reads CASSPRTGTEIGSGYTF. Written as DNA, the CDR3 is TGTGCCAGCTCACCCAGAACCGGGACCGAGATCGGGAGTGGCTACACCTTC.